The rows below give T cell receptor beta chains drawn from one sample of a study of blood T cell repertoires in COVID-19. Only in-frame clones appear in the TCRdb table, and some are missing; sequencing was by immunoSEQ multiplex PCR. The repertoire consists of 350,000 to 400,000 clones, with roughly 87% occurring once and the leading ten covering 2.5% to 3%. Sequencing was performed on PBMCs or T cells enriched from blood (not recorded which). Receptors originate from a woman younger than 45 who had recovered from COVID-19. Each CDR3 is given with its conserved first and last residue. Each record gives: V gene, D gene, clone size, J gene, CDR3 protein, CDR3 DNA. The D gene is left open where the match is weak. Not all rows give a size; the values are once, few, many and, for expanded clones, a class.

TRBV5-1	NA	NA	TRBJ2-1	CASSMTVENEQFF	TGCGCCAGCAGCATGACAGTGGAGAATGAGCAGTTCTTC
TRBV3-1/TRBV3-2	NA	NA	TRBJ2-1	CASSQDFRTKTFF	TGTGCCAGCAGCCAAGATTTTAGGACTAAGACATTCTTC
TRBV29-1	NA	NA	TRBJ2-4	CSVEDLRRVQYF	TGCAGCGTTGAAGATTTGAGGAGAGTTCAGTACTTC
TRBV7-9	TRBD1	once	TRBJ2-5	CASSPGTGKETQYF	TGTGCCAGCAGCCCTGGGACAGGGAAAGAGACCCAGTACTTC
TRBV27	TRBD1	NA	TRBJ1-6	CASSLRDRGGSPLHF	TGTGCCAGCAGTCTTCGGGACAGGGGAGGTTCACCCCTCCACTTT
TRBV2	TRBD2	NA	TRBJ2-5	CASSELAGGETQYF	TGTGCCAGCAGTGAACTAGCGGGAGGAGAGACCCAGTACTTC
TRBV27	TRBD1	once	TRBJ1-6	CASSPWDRVGNSPLHF	TGTGCCAGCAGTCCCTGGGACAGGGTCGGGAATTCACCCCTCCACTTT
TRBV14	NA	NA	TRBJ2-7	CASSQAQRMNSYEQYF	TGTGCCAGCAGCCAAGCGCAGCGGATGAACTCCTACGAGCAGTACTTC
TRBV2	TRBD1	NA	TRBJ1-6	CASRGQGVDSPLHF	TGTGCCAGCAGAGGACAGGGTGTAGATTCACCCCTCCACTTT
TRBV11-3	TRBD1	NA	TRBJ1-4	CASSQKKGQGGEKLFF	TGTGCCAGCAGCCAAAAAAAGGGACAGGGCGGCGAAAAACTGTTTTTT
TRBV11-3	NA	NA	TRBJ2-2	CASSLNAAGNTGELFF	TGTGCCAGCAGCCTGAACGCGGCGGGTAACACCGGGGAGCTGTTTTTT
TRBV6-5	TRBD1	NA	TRBJ1-2	CASTRLGQGDYGYTF	TGTGCCAGCACCAGACTGGGACAGGGAGACTATGGCTACACCTTC
TRBV23-1	NA	once	TRBJ2-3	CASSQPAGGTDTQYF	TGCGCCAGCAGTCAACCGGCGGGCGGGACAGATACGCAGTATTTT
TRBV5-1	NA	NA	TRBJ2-3	CASSENIASTDTQYF	TGCGCCAGCAGCGAAAACATCGCTAGCACAGATACGCAGTATTTT
TRBV7-2	TRBD1	once	TRBJ1-2	CASSLGQGEGGYTF	TGTGCCAGCAGCCTGGGACAGGGAGAAGGTGGCTACACCTTC
TRBV13	TRBD1	NA	TRBJ2-2	CASSSLVGTGDTGELFF	TGTGCCAGCAGCTCTCTCGTCGGGACAGGGGACACCGGGGAGCTGTTTTTT
TRBV5-6	NA	NA	TRBJ1-2	CASSLVQGDGYTF	TGTGCCAGCAGCTTGGTACAGGGCGATGGCTACACCTTC
TRBV2	NA	NA	TRBJ1-1	CASTRRGSEAFF	TGTGCCAGCACCCGGCGGGGATCTGAAGCTTTCTTT
TRBV9	TRBD2	NA	TRBJ2-5	CASSVGGGLAGTETQYF	TGTGCCAGCAGCGTGGGAGGGGGACTAGCGGGGACAGAGACCCAGTACTTC